A few counts support the clone carrying this T cell receptor (beta chain). Its antigen remains unknown. This entry comes from a study of immune evolution from preneoplasia to lung adenocarcinoma. Across the study: HLA loss of heterozygosity: around 6.5% AIS, around 16% MIA, about 35% ADC, none AAH. Study results and limitations: Top clone frequencies peaked in normal lung, apparently declining through invasive adenocarcinoma. Highest clonality occurred in KRAS-mutant, not EGFR-mutant or double wild-type, nodules.

Germline-derived CDR1 and CDR2 are MGHDK and SYGVNS. V was shortened by 0 bases and J by 5 bases, with 7 bases between the two germline ends. The CDR3 spans 14 residues. The data were produced by immunoSEQ multiplex PCR, yet TCRdb's version contains in-frame clones alone and is incomplete. Of roughly 6,600 clones listed, 70% to 85% are singletons. Sequencing used FFPE lung adenocarcinoma in situ tissue. The sequence derives from a person aged 60-80 years with lung adenocarcinoma. The chain is built from TRBV25-1 and TRBJ1-4; TRBD1 might be the D (5 bases). CDR3 nucleotide sequence: TGTGCCAGCAGTGAATATCGGGGGAATGAAAAACTGTTTTTT. Encoded protein: CASSEYRGNEKLFF.